Given below is one T cell receptor (beta chain) in context. Germline V gene data show CDR1 as SEHNR and CDR2 as FQNEAQ (reference sequence). The CDR3 totals 15 residues. About 39,000 genome equivalents of blood DNA were amplified for TRB. One tube held mixed TRB-A and TRB-B primer pools for touch-down PCR. Each CDR3 protein gets one entry in TCRdb, which reprocessed the multiplex PCR reads and gives no DNA. The sample table includes around 630 distinct CDR3 sequences. The data belong to a study of T cell clusters in autoimmune cytopenias. The same data also went into a second study, on T cell repertoires in aging, cancer and after chemotherapy.

Sequenced sample: peripheral blood. The source is a human donor with chronic lymphocytic leukemia. V is TRBV7-9 and J is TRBJ2-7; TCRdb calls TRBD1, which cannot be checked without DNA. CDR3 residues: CASSSPGWVTYEQYF. The full variable domain, rest sourced from reference TRBV7-9 and TRBJ2-7, is DTGVSQNPRHKITKRGQNVTFRCDPISEHNRLYWYRQTLGQGPEFLTYFQNEAQLEKSRLLSDRFSAERPKGSFSTLEIQRTEQGDSAMYLCASSSPGWVTYEQYFGPGTRLTVT.